This T cell receptor (beta chain) was obtained from a study of T-cell memory formation after mild COVID-19 (dated by TCRdb to the early 2020s). Looking at the study overall: TCR sequence clusters from the two donors were found to be largely donor specific. The cohort comprised two young, previously healthy adult volunteers, one female and one male. In a couple of donors, T-cell clones that expanded and contracted after mild COVID-19 were followed by sequencing TCRalpha and TCRbeta repertoires longitudinally.

The research as a whole found: Contracting CD4+ clones appeared mostly in the CM and EM memory subsets, whereas CD8+ clones were enriched in EMRA. Whether the second-wave clones peaking on day 37 were SARS-CoV-2 specific was not confirmed. Some responding clones were detected in pre-infection memory, which suggested that pre-existing cross-reactive memory T cells had joined the SARS-CoV-2 response. Clones that contracted from day 15 to 85 showed balanced CD4/CD8 phenotypes, whereas a second wave of clones that expanded from day 15 to 37 leaned towards CD4+. Only a couple of mild cases were covered by the study, and larger cohorts that include severe cases with pre-infection samples were considered necessary.

Ficoll-Paque density gradient centrifugation was the method used to isolate PBMCs. According to the germline V gene, CDR1 reads SQVTM and CDR2 reads ANQGSEA. V was cut back by 6 bases and J by 3 bases, leaving a gap of 14 bases between them. The CDR3, from cysteine to phenylalanine, totals 13 residues. Of the read, only the CDR3 DNA is kept; its 39 bases are in frame from base 1. This clonotype appeared a few times. This receptor's antigen is unknown. It has no much larger one-base neighbor in the sample; base qualities were not kept. Sequenced using an Illumina NovaSeq 6000. TCRalpha and TCRbeta cDNA libraries were constructed by 5'RACE with constant-segment primers, with sample barcodes and unique molecular identifiers being introduced. RNA was extracted from every sample with Trizol reagent. Amplification of the libraries took two PCR steps, and the second step added a second sample barcode plus Illumina TruSeq adapters. The libraries were sequenced on an Illumina NovaSeq using 2 x 150 bp paired-end reads. In the paper's pipeline: Demultiplexing of reads and collapsing into UMI-guided consensus sequences were performed with migec v1.2.7. Using mixcr v2.1.11, UMI consensuses were aligned to TRA and TRB V and J templates and then assembled into clonotypes. Expanded or contracted clonotypes were those called significant by both edgeR and NoisET, with noise models trained on biological replicates. edgeR calls used a false discovery rate-adjusted p below 0.01 and a log2 fold-change threshold of 1. As an exploratory analysis of dynamics, max-normalized trajectories of the 1000 most abundant clonotypes were examined by PCA with hierarchical clustering. Each responding clone was given a CD4 or CD8 phenotype based on the CD4+ and CD8+ repertoires, which had been sequenced separately. TCRdb reprocessing: public reads trimmed at Q25 with fastp, clones called with MiXCR, in-frame beta chains kept. Rows are combined by CDR3 protein, so each entry shows the most common genes and DNA. V and J calls and clone size were set by TCRdb, not the authors. The sample table records over 95,000 distinct CDR3 sequences; around a fifth of these occur just once. The top ten constitute around 40% of the sample.

The sequence is built from TRBV29-1 and TRBJ1-1; perhaps TRBD1 is the D gene, with 5 bases matching. The sample consisted of PBMCs or a T cell subset sorted from them (not recorded which). This receptor was identified in a man between 18 and 29 years old who had mild COVID-19 (a few samples of this study predate the infection). The sample titles of this study are shuffled in the database, so cell type and time point are left out; the donor was told from shared clones. The DNA sequence is TGCAGCGTCGAGGGAGGGGCGGACACTGAAGCTTTCTTT. Translated, this gives CSVEGGADTEAFF.